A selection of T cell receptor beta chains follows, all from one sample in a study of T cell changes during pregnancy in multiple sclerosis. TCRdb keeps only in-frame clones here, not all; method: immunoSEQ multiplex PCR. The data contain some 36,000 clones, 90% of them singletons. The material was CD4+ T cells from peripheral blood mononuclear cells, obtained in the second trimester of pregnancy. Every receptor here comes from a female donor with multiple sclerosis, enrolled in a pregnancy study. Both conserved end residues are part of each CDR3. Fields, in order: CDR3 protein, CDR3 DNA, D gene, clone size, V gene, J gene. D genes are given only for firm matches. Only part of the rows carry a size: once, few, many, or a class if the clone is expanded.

CASSQGQSNTEAFF	TGTGCCAGCTCACAGGGACAGAGCAACACTGAAGCTTTCTTT	TRBD1	NA	TRBV18	TRBJ1-1
CASGADRVYGYTF	TGTGCCAGTGGGGCGGACAGGGTCTATGGCTACACCTTC	TRBD1	once	TRBV19	TRBJ1-2
CASSRGQINYGYTF	TGTGCCAGCAGCCGTGGACAGATTAACTATGGCTACACCTTC	NA	NA	TRBV5-8	TRBJ1-2
CASSGVIGTNEKLFF	TGTGCCAGCAGTGGGGTAATCGGGACTAATGAAAAACTGTTTTTT	NA	NA	TRBV6-1	TRBJ1-4
CASSLAGTGAYNEQFF	TGTGCCAGCAGCTTAGCCGGGACAGGGGCCTACAATGAGCAGTTCTTC	TRBD1	NA	TRBV7-3	TRBJ2-1
CASRQGVGNIQYF	TGTGCCAGCCGACAGGGGGTGGGAAACATTCAGTACTTC	TRBD1	NA	TRBV11-2	TRBJ2-4
CAISEGQGLSYGYTF	TGTGCCATCAGTGAGGGACAGGGGCTAAGCTATGGCTACACCTTC	TRBD1	NA	TRBV10-3	TRBJ1-2
CSVPLGGAAGELFF	TGCAGCGTTCCCCTAGGGGGGGCAGCCGGGGAGCTGTTTTTT	NA	NA	TRBV29-1	TRBJ2-2
CASGLVLAGYSGANVLTF	TGTGCTAGTGGTTTGGTATTAGCGGGTTACTCTGGGGCCAACGTCCTGACTTTC	TRBD2	NA	TRBV12-5	TRBJ2-6
CASSSLISGRRGQFF	TGTGCCAGCAGCTCCCTGATTAGCGGGAGAAGGGGGCAGTTCTTC	TRBD2	NA	TRBV9	TRBJ2-1
CASSQQENTEAFF	TGTGCCAGCAGCCAACAGGAAAACACTGAAGCTTTCTTT	NA	NA	TRBV7-2	TRBJ1-1
CAIGQTYEQYF	TGTGCCATCGGACAGACCTACGAGCAGTACTTC	NA	few	TRBV10-3	TRBJ2-7
CASSESGSGINNYGYTF	TGCGCCAGCAGTGAGTCGGGGTCAGGGATTAACAACTATGGCTACACCTTC	NA	NA	TRBV10-1	TRBJ1-2
CASSQGYAEAFF	TGTGCCAGCAGTCAGGGTTACGCTGAAGCTTTCTTT	NA	NA	TRBV25-1	TRBJ1-1
CASSVGLDTQYF	TGTGCCAGCAGCGTGGGGCTAGATACGCAGTATTTT	NA	NA	TRBV5-6	TRBJ2-3
CASSLTSGDFYGYTF	TGTGCCAGCAGCTTAACGTCGGGGGATTTCTATGGCTACACCTTC	NA	NA	TRBV7-3	TRBJ1-2
CATARGQRNTEAFF	TGTGCCACCGCCAGGGGGCAACGGAACACTGAAGCTTTCTTT	TRBD1	once	TRBV7-9	TRBJ1-1
CASSLKTRNEQFF	TGTGCCAGTAGTTTGAAGACTAGGAATGAGCAGTTCTTC	NA	NA	TRBV19	TRBJ2-1
CASSSLWGDEKLFF	TGTGCCAGTAGTTCCCTATGGGGAGATGAAAAACTGTTTTTT	NA	NA	TRBV19	TRBJ1-4
CASMELGNEQFF	TGCGCCAGCATGGAACTAGGAAATGAGCAGTTCTTC	NA	NA	TRBV5-1	TRBJ2-1
CASTLSGSGPGELFF	TGTGCCAGCACACTTAGCGGGAGTGGGCCCGGGGAGCTGTTTTTT	TRBD2	NA	TRBV6-1	TRBJ2-2
CASSSSSYEQYF	TGTGCCAGCAGCTCTAGCTCCTACGAGCAGTACTTC	NA	NA	TRBV7-2	TRBJ2-7
CASSTPGQGGQTQYF	TGTGCCAGCAGTACCCCGGGACAGGGCGGACAGACCCAGTACTTC	TRBD1	NA	TRBV28	TRBJ2-5
CASSRRGQGAAFF	TGTGCCAGCAGCCGCCGCGGACAGGGGGCAGCTTTCTTT	TRBD1	NA	TRBV9	TRBJ1-1
CASSEGGGLYF	TGTGCCAGCAGCGAAGGCGGGGGGTTATACTTC	TRBD2	NA	TRBV7-7	TRBJ2-5
CASSFSQGISYEQYF	TGTGCCAGCAGCTTTTCACAGGGGATCTCCTACGAGCAGTACTTC	TRBD1	NA	TRBV11-2	TRBJ2-7
CAWSVVWDRGSEYEQYF	TGTGCCTGGAGTGTTGTGTGGGACAGGGGGTCTGAGTACGAGCAGTACTTC	TRBD1	NA	TRBV30	TRBJ2-7
CASSPGQGGLNYEQYF	TGCGCCAGCAGCCCGGGACAGGGCGGTCTCAACTACGAGCAGTACTTC	TRBD1	once	TRBV5-1	TRBJ2-7
CASSLRTGGGKNYGYTF	TGTGCCAGCAGCTTGAGGACAGGGGGAGGCAAAAACTATGGCTACACCTTC	TRBD1	NA	TRBV5-8	TRBJ1-2
CASSSRTSGRIDTQYF	TGTGCCAGTAGCTCCCGGACTAGCGGGAGAATAGATACGCAGTATTTT	TRBD2	NA	TRBV19	TRBJ2-3
CASSESTGYSNQPQHF	TGTGCCAGCAGTGAATCGACAGGGTATAGCAATCAGCCCCAGCATTTT	TRBD1	NA	TRBV6-1	TRBJ1-5
CASSRDRDTEAFF	TGTGCCAGCAGCCGTGACAGAGACACTGAAGCTTTCTTT	NA	NA	TRBV9	TRBJ1-1
CASSPSYSYNEQFF	TGTGCCAGCAGCCCCTCCTATTCCTACAATGAGCAGTTCTTC	NA	few	TRBV7-3	TRBJ2-1
CASSLDQGSPLHF	TGTGCCAGCAGCTTAGATCAGGGTTCACCCCTCCACTTT	NA	NA	TRBV11-3	TRBJ1-6
CASSLGSQNTEAFF	TGTGCCAGCAGCTTAGGTAGCCAGAACACTGAAGCTTTCTTT	NA	NA	TRBV7-9	TRBJ1-1